Listed here are 23 T cell receptor beta chains from one sample, sequenced in a study of blood T cells in healthy people across ages. Primed by a sample-barcoded 5' primer and a J-beta primer mix, a second PCR proceeded for roughly 6 to 12 cycles. MiXCR, applied by TCRdb to the 5' RACE reads, yields one record per CDR3 protein. The sample has 600,000 to 1,000,000 distinct CDR3 sequences, 55% to 75% seen once. Sequencing was performed on blood. Receptors were obtained from a man aged 30-40 years in good health.

V usage is TRBV6-5 and J usage is TRBJ2-5; TRBD2 matches 9 bases. CDR1 MNHEY and CDR2 SVGAGI come from the germline V gene. Germline trimming cut 5 bases from V and 7 bases from J; bases unmatched to any gene: 5. CDR3 length: 13 amino acids. In DNA form, the CDR3 reads TGTGCCAGCAGTGAGACTAGCGGCGGGACCCAGTACTTC. Amino acid sequence: CASSETSGGTQYF.

This clonotype occurred once. This sequence joins TRBV5-8 and TRBJ1-2, with D hard to call. The V end lost 2 bases, the J end lost 5 bases, and 10 bases lay between the germline ends. The CDR3 runs 13 residues. Germline V gives CDR1 SGHTS, CDR2 YDEGEE. The CDR3 DNA sequence: TGTGCCAGCAGCTTTAGAACAGCTTATGGCTACACCTTC. Translated, it gives CASSFRTAYGYTF. The complete variable domain, with remaining parts taken from reference TRBV5-8 and TRBJ1-2, reads EAGVTQSPTHLIKTRGQQATLRCSPISGHTSVYWYQQALGLGLQFLLWYDEGEERNRGNFPPRFSGRQFPNYSSELNVNALELEDSALYLCASSFRTAYGYTFGSGTRLTVV.

This clonotype was seen a single time. The chain recombines TRBV27 with TRBJ2-1, with 8 bases aligning to TRBD1. Germline trimming cut 4 bases from V and 6 bases from J; bases unmatched to any gene: 8. CDR1 is MNHEY and CDR2 is SMNVEV in the germline V gene (reference sequence). The CDR3 covers 15 residues. CDR3 DNA: TGTGCCAGCAGTTGGGGGACAGGTAGGGGCAATGAGCAGTTCTTC. The encoded protein is CASSWGTGRGNEQFF.

The rearrangement links TRBV20-1 to TRBJ2-1; D gene ambiguous. The germline gives CDR1 DFQATT, CDR2 SNEGSKA (reference sequence). The length of the CDR3 is 10 residues. Deletions cut 6 bases from V and 9 bases from J, with 9 bases between. The CDR3 loop reads CSAERGEQFF. The CDR3 DNA reads TGCAGTGCGGAGCGAGGTGAGCAGTTCTTC.

This clonotype was counted only a few times. The genes are TRBV6-5 and TRBJ2-1; D is undetermined. V lost 6 bases to trimming and J lost 6 bases, with 15 bases between them. From germline, CDR1 is MNHEY and CDR2 SVGAGI. This CDR3 is 14 amino acids long. CDR3 coding DNA: TGTGCCAGCAGAATCGGGTCCTTCCCCAATGAGCAGTTCTTC. Translating gives CASRIGSFPNEQFF.

V usage is TRBV28 and J usage is TRBJ2-7; D is perhaps TRBD2 (6 bases). With 7 bases removed from V and 3 bases from J, the gap between germline ends came to 7 bases. Germline V gene data show CDR1 as MDHEN and CDR2 as SYDVKM. This CDR3 contains 11 residues. The CDR3 region has the DNA TGTGCCAGCACTAGCGTCTACGAGCAGTACTTC. Protein product: CASTSVYEQYF.

The V call is TRBV2, the J call TRBJ2-5; D may be TRBD1 or TRBD2 (5 bases each). Germline V gives CDR1 SNHLY, CDR2 FYNNEI. This CDR3 is 17 amino acids long. The germline V and J ends were trimmed by 7 bases and 2 bases, with 23 bases remaining between them. This chain's CDR3 is CASILRGWGSIQETQYF. The DNA of the CDR3 is TGTGCCAGCATATTGAGGGGTTGGGGGTCGATACAAGAGACCCAGTACTTC.

This clonotype was observed a handful of times. The rearrangement uses TRBV7-8 and TRBJ2-1; D remains ambiguous. The V and J ends lost 5 bases and 6 bases respectively, with 20 bases between them. Germline values: CDR1 SGHVS, CDR2 FQNEAQ. There are 16 residues in the CDR3. In DNA form, the CDR3 reads TGTGCCAGCAGCCTAATTCCTAACCCCTGGGGCAATGAGCAGTTCTTC. This sequence encodes CASSLIPNPWGNEQFF.

This chain joins TRBV7-9 and TRBJ2-7; 8 nucleotides align to TRBD1. CDR3 length: 14 amino acids. The germline V gene has CDR1 SEHNR and CDR2 FQNEAQ (reference sequence). V was pared by 5 bases and J by 2 bases, with 5 bases of the junction left unmatched. This chain's CDR3 is CASSTRDRPYEQYF. CDR3 DNA sequence: TGTGCCAGCAGCACACGGGACAGGCCCTACGAGCAGTACTTC. Combining the CDR3 with reference TRBV7-9 and TRBJ2-7 gives the whole variable domain DTGVSQNPRHKITKRGQNVTFRCDPISEHNRLYWYRQTLGQGPEFLTYFQNEAQLEKSRLLSDRFSAERPKGSFSTLEIQRTEQGDSAMYLCASSTRDRPYEQYFGPGTRLTVT.

This sequence joins TRBV7-9 and TRBJ2-3; D perhaps matches TRBD2 (5 bases). V lost 6 bases and J 0 bases, leaving 10 bases between the germline ends. The CDR3 covers 14 residues. The germline V gene encodes CDR1 SEHNR and CDR2 FQNEAQ (reference sequence). As DNA, the CDR3 is TGTGCCAGCAGAGCGGTTTCTAGCACAGATACGCAGTATTTT. Translated, it gives CASRAVSSTDTQYF.

V and J are TRBV20-1 and TRBJ2-1; D tentatively fits TRBD1 or TRBD2 (5 bases each). Germline V gene lookup returns CDR1 DFQATT and CDR2 SNEGSKA (reference sequence). This CDR3 region has 14 residues. V lost 6 bases, J lost 8 bases, and 20 bases lay in between. The CDR3 protein is CSARRTGRDDEQFF. DNA of the CDR3: TGCAGTGCCAGGAGGACGGGGCGAGACGATGAGCAGTTCTTC.

The J gene is TRBJ2-7, the V gene TRBV7-2, with 7 bases lining up with TRBD2. Germline lookup yields CDR1 SGHTA and CDR2 FQGNSA. This CDR3 is 14 amino acids long. J lost 2 bases, V lost 6 bases, and 7 bases had no gene match. This CDR3 reads CASSTRTRAYEQYF. The CDR3 region has the DNA TGTGCCAGCAGTACAAGGACTAGAGCCTACGAGCAGTACTTC.

The chain couples TRBV28 to TRBJ2-1; unclear D gene. CDR1 is MDHEN and CDR2 is SYDVKM in the germline V gene. This CDR3 has 12 amino acids. Trimming took off 5 bases at V and 9 bases at J, with 11 bases between the two ends. The CDR3 nucleotides are TGTGCCAGCAGTGGTTCGGCGCGTGAGCAGTTCTTC. Translating it yields CASSGSAREQFF.

V and J are TRBV10-3 and TRBJ2-5; D is ambiguous. The CDR3 extends over 15 amino acids. CDR1 and CDR2 from the germline V gene are ENHRY and SYGVKD. V was trimmed by 6 bases and J by 0 bases, leaving 14 bases between them. CDR3 DNA: TGTGCCATCAGACCCGCTTCTAAAAACCAAGAGACCCAGTACTTC. This codes for CAIRPASKNQETQYF.

This clonotype was seen once. The V call is TRBV7-9, the J call TRBJ2-5; TRBD1 agrees at 7 bases. The last part of the DNA fits TRBJ2-7 better; the J call may be wrong. The germline V gene encodes CDR1 SEHNR and CDR2 FQNEAQ (reference sequence). The CDR3 contains 16 residues. The CDR3 region is CASSPPGTERVYEQYF. DNA of the CDR3: TGTGCCAGCAGCCCACCGGGGACAGAGAGGGTCTACGAGCAGTACTTC.

This clonotype was picked up a small number of times. V gene TRBV6-1 combines with J gene TRBJ2-7; 9 bases map to TRBD1. J gave up 4 bases and V 7 bases, and 5 bases lay outside the gene matches. CDR1 and CDR2 (germline): MNHNS, SASEGT. This CDR3 is 13 amino acids long. This chain's CDR3 is CASKGQGFYEQYF. Here the CDR3 DNA reads TGTGCCAGCAAGGGACAGGGTTTTTACGAGCAGTACTTC.

The chain joins TRBV5-8 to TRBJ2-7, with 11 nucleotides matching TRBD1. J gave up 4 bases and V 6 bases, and 9 bases lay outside the gene matches. CDR3 length equals 15 residues. From germline, CDR1 is SGHTS and CDR2 YDEGEE. The CDR3 nucleotides are TGTGCCAGCACCGTCCCGGACAGGGGGCGATACGAGCAGTACTTC. This gives the protein CASTVPDRGRYEQYF.

This clonotype was recorded many times. The chain links TRBV14 to TRBJ2-1, with 7 nucleotides matching TRBD1. Germline CDR1 is SGHDN and CDR2 is FVKESK. The CDR3 contains 14 residues. Losses at the gene ends were 4 bases for V and 6 bases for J; bases not matched to a gene: 6. The CDR3 nucleotides are TGTGCCAGCAGCCCAGGGACAGCGCTCAATGAGCAGTTCTTC. It encodes CASSPGTALNEQFF. The complete variable domain, with remaining parts taken from reference TRBV14 and TRBJ2-1, reads EAGVTQFPSHSVIEKGQTVTLRCDPISGHDNLYWYRRVMGKEIKFLLHFVKESKQDESGMPNNRFLAERTGGTYSTLKVQPAELEDSGVYFCASSPGTALNEQFFGPGTRLTVL.

V is TRBV6-2 or TRBV6-3 and J is TRBJ2-1; 9 nucleotides match TRBD2. Per germline, CDR1 MNHEY and CDR2 SVGEGT. The CDR3 totals 16 residues. V shed 0 bases and J 10 bases; nucleotides not matched to a gene: 10. DNA of the CDR3: TGTGCCAGCAGTTACTCTGTGTCCGGGCTAGCGGGAGAGCAGTTCTTC. Translating gives CASSYSVSGLAGEQFF.

The rearrangement joins TRBV29-1 to TRBJ2-5, with D possibly called TRBD1 or TRBD2 (7 bases each). Trimming pared 6 bases from V and 3 bases from J, leaving 17 bases between. The CDR3 has 14 amino acids. From germline, CDR1 is SQVTM and CDR2 ANQGSEA. The CDR3 DNA reads TGCAGCGTAATCAGGGGGGGGGCGAAAGAGACCCAGTACTTC. It yields the protein CSVIRGGAKETQYF.

The V and J genes are TRBV7-2 and TRBJ2-5; TRBD1 is a possible D gene (5 bases). CDR1 and CDR2 (germline): SGHTA, FQGNSA. The CDR3 extends over 13 amino acids. Deletions cut 5 bases from V and 5 bases from J, with 12 bases between. This chain's CDR3 is CASSVQGLETQYF. The CDR3 nucleotides are TGTGCCAGCAGCGTCCAGGGCCTGGAGACCCAGTACTTC.

This clonotype was observed a single time. This chain joins TRBV5-1 and TRBJ2-1; TRBD2 agrees at 9 bases. CDR3 size: 15 residues. Looked up from germline, CDR1 is SGHRS and CDR2 is YFSETQ. V was clipped by 0 bases and J by 7 bases; unmatched bases: 5. The CDR3 spells CASSLGQRGVNEQFF. The DNA of the CDR3 is TGCGCCAGCAGCTTGGGCCAGCGGGGGGTAAATGAGCAGTTCTTC.

To note about this clonotype: The junction differs from germline at one of its ends, possibly a read error. The V gene is TRBV7-9, the J gene TRBJ2-7; 9 bases line up with TRBD1. This CDR3 is built from 15 residues. The V gene's germline CDR1 is SEHNR and CDR2 FQNEAQ (reference sequence). CDR3: CASSKGQGSSYEQYF. The CDR3 DNA sequence: TGTGCCAGCAGCAAGGGACAGGGAAGCTCCTACGAGCAATACTTC.